The clone carrying this T cell receptor beta chain has a count of ten or more. The antigen is not known. TCRdb used MiXCR to reprocess the 5' RACE reads, holding one entry per CDR3 protein. The table includes around 80,000 distinct CDR3 sequences, around 13% detected once. This record comes from a study of early T cells in non-severe SARS-CoV-2 infection. Study details: Chains were not paired, and sequencing was done on bulk RNA from unsorted whole blood.

Findings of the study overall: In VDJdb matching, anti-spike CD8 responses were favored while private and CD4 specificities went missing.

Sequenced sample: whole blood. The sequence was obtained from an adult who was a healthcare worker with PCR-confirmed SARS-CoV-2 infection or an uninfected control (not recorded which).

CDR3 residues: CSARQDMNTEAFF. The CDR3 nucleotides are TGCAGCGCCCGACAGGACATGAACACTGAAGCTTTCTTT. The chain uses TRBV29-1 and TRBJ1-1; tentative D call: TRBD1 (6 bases). V shed 7 bases and J shed 0 bases, with 12 bases lying between them. The CDR3 extends over 13 amino acids. CDR1 and CDR2 (germline): SQVTM, ANQGSEA.